This TCR beta chain was sequenced for a study of T cells in localized non-small cell lung cancer. Study conclusions and caveats: Sequencing, confined to only one tumor region, leaves heterogeneity possible. Longer overall survival was associated with a higher density of T cells in the blood. There were a median roughly 60 of the top 100 tumor clones appearing in adjacent lung. Adjacent uninvolved lung tissue had the highest T cell clonality, exceeding tumor.

Clones were sequenced by immunoSEQ multiplex PCR, and TCRdb holds only the in-frame ones, with some missing. The sample contains 50,000 to 55,000 clones, over 70% of which appear only once. Comments on this clone: What it binds is not known.

CDR3 length: 12 residues. The germline V and J ends were trimmed by 0 bases and 4 bases, with 3 bases remaining between them. The germline CDR1 and CDR2 sequences are SGHNT and YENEEA. The sequencing used peripheral blood mononuclear cells, collected before any cancer treatment. The source of this sequence is a man aged 35 to 69 with stage III lung adenocarcinoma. This sequence joins TRBV11-3 and TRBJ1-2; D unclear. CDR3 coding DNA: TGTGCCAGCAGCTTAGAAGGCTATGGCTACACCTTC. Its translation: CASSLEGYGYTF.